This is a list of T cell receptor beta chains from one sample in a study of shared clonotypes between healthy human individuals. Clones were sequenced by immunoSEQ multiplex PCR, and TCRdb holds only the in-frame ones, with some missing. The repertoire holds approximately 810,000 clones, with around 92% as singletons. What was sequenced was naive CD8+ T cells sorted from blood. The receptors here all came from a man aged 25-40 years in good health. Each CDR3 is given with its conserved first and last residue. D genes are given only for firm matches. Size values are once, few and many counts, or a class for expanded clones, and some rows have none.

V gene,CDR3 length,clone size,D gene,J gene,CDR3 DNA,CDR3 protein
TRBV10-1,14,once,NA,TRBJ1-5,TGCGCCAGCAGCGAAGGGGGATACAATCAGCCCCAGCATTTT,CASSEGGYNQPQHF
TRBV2,16,NA,TRBD1,TRBJ2-1,TGTGCCAGCAGTGTAACCCGACAGGGAATAAGCAGTGAGCAGTTCTTC,CASSVTRQGISSEQFF
TRBV28,15,NA,NA,TRBJ2-3,TGTGCCAGCAGTTTTGTAGCGGCGTTCACAGATACGCAGTATTTT,CASSFVAAFTDTQYF
TRBV7-9,10,NA,TRBD1,TRBJ2-1,TGCGGGACAGAAAACAATGAGCAGTTCTTC,CGTENNEQFF
TRBV6-1,16,NA,TRBD2,TRBJ2-2,TGTGCCAGCAGTGAACTGTCTAGCGGGAGCGGCGGGGAGCTGTTTTTT,CASSELSSGSGGELFF
TRBV9,19,NA,TRBD2,TRBJ2-1,TGTGCCAGCAGCTACCCCCGGGACCGTGGGACTAGCGGGAGAGATGAGCAGTTCTTC,CASSYPRDRGTSGRDEQFF
TRBV2,11,NA,NA,TRBJ2-3,TGTGCCAGCGATTTTACAGATACGCAGTATTTT,CASDFTDTQYF
TRBV4-1,17,NA,TRBD2,TRBJ2-2,TGCGCCAGCAGCCAAGAGGGCGGGAGAGCCCCGTCAGGGGAGCTGTTTTTT,CASSQEGGRAPSGELFF
TRBV21-1,15,NA,NA,TRBJ1-2,TGTGCCAGCAGCAGCCGGGACAGGGGGCCTTATGGCTACACCTTC,CASSSRDRGPYGYTF
TRBV11-2,14,NA,TRBD1,TRBJ1-1,TGTGCCAGCAGCATAGGACAGGAGAACACTGAAGCTTTCTTT,CASSIGQENTEAFF
TRBV5-1,15,once,TRBD2,TRBJ2-1,TGCGCCAGCAGCTTGGAGCGGGAGGTCTACAATGAGCAGTTCTTC,CASSLEREVYNEQFF
TRBV6-5,11,NA,NA,TRBJ2-7,TGTGCCAGCAGTTACTCGAATGTGCAGTACTTC,CASSYSNVQYF
TRBV21-1,22,NA,NA,TRBJ2-1,TGTGCCAGCAGCATTCACGGATCCGGGACTAGCGGGACTCTAAGCTCCTACAATGAGCAGTTCTTC,CASSIHGSGTSGTLSSYNEQFF
TRBV9,15,NA,TRBD1,TRBJ2-5,TGTGCCAGCAGCGCGGACAGGTTGGGTCAAGAGACCCAGTACTTC,CASSADRLGQETQYF
TRBV27,13,NA,NA,TRBJ2-2,TGTGCCAGCAGCTCGAGGGGACTCGGGGAGCTGTTTTTT,CASSSRGLGELFF
TRBV10-1,16,NA,NA,TRBJ2-7,TGCGCCAGCAGTGATCGGCTCGGCAGCAACTCCTACGAGCAGTACTTC,CASSDRLGSNSYEQYF